This T cell receptor beta chain is drawn from a study of shared clonotypes between healthy human individuals. As for the study in general: Two female and a few male donors aged 18 to 49 were enrolled.

Deep level was the assay's run setting. As handled by the study authors: Quality scores were absent from the junction-only immunoSEQ sequences, so filtering differed. Sequencing used immunoSEQ multiplex PCR; TCRdb keeps in-frame clones, though not all of them. The V and J calls and clone size were taken over from that table, and D and trimming were inferred from the DNA. The table includes some 550,000 clones, more than 95% detected once. The germline V gene has CDR1 SGHRS and CDR2 YFSETQ. V shed 4 bases and J shed 7 bases, with 12 bases lying between them. This CDR3 contains 12 residues. The clonotype originates from a woman in her twenties or thirties in good health. Specimen: naive CD4+ T cells sorted from blood. Subset specified: CD45RA+ positively selected. The chain couples TRBV5-1 to TRBJ2-7, with a possible D match to TRBD1 (6 bases). This chain's CDR3 is CASSQGRWEQYF. The DNA of the CDR3 is TGCGCCAGCAGCCAGGGGCGTTGGGAGCAGTACTTC.